This T cell receptor beta chain was found in a study of blood T cells in healthy people across ages (dated by TCRdb to about 2015). In the study overall: Template switching captured roughly one uniquely barcoded TCR beta cDNA molecule per two T cells in model experiments. Two additional independent replicas of 1 million unique cDNA reads from the same blood draw were analyzed for two donors (one aged 18 to 30 and one aged 80 or older). The donors were divided into four age groups: young (average around 15 years), middle-aged (approximately 41), aged (approximately 64) and long-lived (82). To avoid experimental bias, donors of different ages were spread randomly across the sequencing lanes. Using deep sequencing normalized with unique cDNA molecular identifiers, the study measured how TCR beta repertoire diversity changes with age. Points the paper makes about the study in general: Compared with the aged group, more naive CD4+ T cells, fewer expanded clones and increased TCR diversity were shown by the long-lived group, suggesting age selection. Because profiling used bulk unsorted PBMCs, naive and antigen-experienced compartments could not be compared conclusively. The percentage of naive T cells measured by flow cytometry correlated strongly with observed TCR beta diversity. Observed TCR beta diversity per million T cells fell roughly linearly with age, and a significant reduction was already apparent by age approximately 40. Total diversity estimates from one million sequenced T cells were considered lower bounds and underestimates. Because donor CMV infection status was unknown, age-related changes in expanded clonotypes were potentially confounded.

According to the germline V gene, CDR1 reads SQVTM and CDR2 reads ANQGSEA. Including the terminal cysteine and phenylalanine, the CDR3 comprises 12 residues. Just the 36-base CDR3 DNA is kept, in frame starting at base 1. V is clipped by 7 bases and J by 1 base, and the sequence between their germline boundaries is 10 bases long. Systemically healthy Caucasian individuals from Russia, roughly 40 in total and aged about 6 to 100 years, were included as donors. Each donor gave 9.5 to 10 milliliters of peripheral blood, drawn into EDTA-treated Vacutainer tubes. Ficoll-Paque density-gradient centrifugation was used to isolate PBMCs, with at least 7 million obtained per sample. Total RNA was extracted from PBMCs with Trizol reagent, with at least 5.5 micrograms obtained per sample. The percentages of naive CD45RAhigh/CD27high T cells were determined by flow cytometry on a PBMC aliquot from every donor.

The library was generated by 5' RACE. A second roughly 6 to 12 cycle PCR used a sample-barcoded 5' primer and a J-beta primer mix. A template-switch 5' adaptor carrying 12 random nucleotides introduced a unique molecular identifier onto each TCR beta cDNA molecule. Each sample yielded at least 3 million CDR3-containing paired-end reads. The Mint cDNA synthesis kit, primed by a TRBC-specific oligonucleotide, was used to synthesize first-strand cDNA from all RNA. Following uracil-DNA glycosylase treatment, all cDNA underwent a first 18-cycle PCR with the universal primers M1SS and BC2_uni_R. Regarding the original processing steps: Each sample was normalized by randomly selecting 1 million high-quality reads, each carrying a distinct molecular identifier. Instead of being binned into consensus sequences, reads that shared molecular identifiers were thrown out. MiTCR, set to a Q25 quality threshold and the strictest error-elimination algorithm, was used for CDR3 identification, clonotype clustering and error correction. A nonparametric unseen species model using Euler transformation provided a lower-bound estimate of total TCR beta diversity. TCRdb's own reprocessing of the public reads used fastp at Q25 and MiXCR and kept productive beta chains. Rows are unified per CDR3 protein, each entry keeping the most common DNA and genes. TCRdb, rather than the study authors, made the V and J calls. Counted in this sample were 1.5 million to 2 million distinct CDR3 sequences; about 39% of them appeared once. The ten largest clones capture roughly 23% of the sample.

This clonotype was counted a few times. Its antigen has not been determined. No much larger clone is present one base from it, and per-base qualities are unavailable. The source is a human donor in good health. The rearranged segments are TRBV29-1 and TRBJ1-1, with the D gene not confidently named. The sequenced sample was blood. The DNA sequence is TGCAGCGGGTTACGGGAGAACACTGAAGCTTTCTTT. Its protein is CSGLRENTEAFF.